This TCR beta chain was retrieved from a study of blood T cells in healthy people across ages. Study-wide results and limits: Getting older went along with TCR beta diversity per million T cells dropping roughly linearly. Long-lived donors carried more naive CD4+ cells and greater diversity than aged donors.

The total RNA that was extracted per sample amounted to at least 5 micrograms. The second PCR ran 7 to 11 cycles with a sample-barcoded 5' primer and J-beta primers. A tag from a template-switch adaptor with 12 random nucleotides marked each cDNA molecule. In TCRdb, the 5' RACE reads were re-called with MiXCR into one record per CDR3 protein. The sample contains hundreds of thousands of distinct CDR3 sequences, 53% of which appear only once. CDR3 length equals 15 residues. V was pared by 9 bases and J by 4 bases, with 11 bases of the junction left unmatched. In germline, CDR1 is MNHEY, CDR2 SVGEGT. As for this clonotype: Antigen: not known.

This receptor was identified in an elderly man in good health. The source material was blood. The chain uses TRBV6-2 or TRBV6-3 and TRBJ2-1; 8 bases align to TRBD2. The chain's CDR3 is CASTSRLAGYNEQFF. The CDR3 DNA reads TGTGCCAGTACGAGCCGGCTAGCGGGTTACAATGAGCAGTTCTTC.